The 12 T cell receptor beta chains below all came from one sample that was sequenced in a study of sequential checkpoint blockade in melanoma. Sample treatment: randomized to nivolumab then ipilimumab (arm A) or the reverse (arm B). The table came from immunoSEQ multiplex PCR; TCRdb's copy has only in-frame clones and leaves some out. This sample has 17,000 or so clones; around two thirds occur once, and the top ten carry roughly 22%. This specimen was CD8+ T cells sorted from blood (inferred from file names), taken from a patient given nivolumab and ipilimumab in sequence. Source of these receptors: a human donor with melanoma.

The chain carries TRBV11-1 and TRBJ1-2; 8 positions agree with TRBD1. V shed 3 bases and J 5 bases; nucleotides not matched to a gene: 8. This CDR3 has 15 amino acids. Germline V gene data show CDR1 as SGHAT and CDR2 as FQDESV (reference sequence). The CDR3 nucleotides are TGTGCCAGCAGCTTCGGACAGGGCCTAGGGTATGGCTACACCTTC. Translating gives CASSFGQGLGYGYTF.

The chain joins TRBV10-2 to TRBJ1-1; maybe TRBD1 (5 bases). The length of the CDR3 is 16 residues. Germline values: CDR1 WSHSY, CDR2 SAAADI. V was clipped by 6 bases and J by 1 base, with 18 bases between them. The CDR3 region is CASRWGKETANTEAFF. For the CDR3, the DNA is TGCGCCAGCAGATGGGGTAAGGAGACAGCGAACACTGAAGCTTTCTTT.

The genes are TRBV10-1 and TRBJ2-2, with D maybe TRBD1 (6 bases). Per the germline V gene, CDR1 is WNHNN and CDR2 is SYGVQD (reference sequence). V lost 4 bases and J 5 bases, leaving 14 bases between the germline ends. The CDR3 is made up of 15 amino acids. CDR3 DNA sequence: TGCGCCAGCAGTGGGACAGACTTCGGGACCGGGGAGCTGTTTTTT. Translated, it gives CASSGTDFGTGELFF.

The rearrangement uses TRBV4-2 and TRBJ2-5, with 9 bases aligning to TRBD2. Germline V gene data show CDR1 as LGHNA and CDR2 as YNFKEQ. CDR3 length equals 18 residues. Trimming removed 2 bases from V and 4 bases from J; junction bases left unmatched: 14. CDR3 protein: CASSQSGWGGGAGETQYF. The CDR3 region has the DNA TGTGCCAGCAGCCAATCAGGTTGGGGCGGGGGGGCTGGAGAGACCCAGTACTTC.

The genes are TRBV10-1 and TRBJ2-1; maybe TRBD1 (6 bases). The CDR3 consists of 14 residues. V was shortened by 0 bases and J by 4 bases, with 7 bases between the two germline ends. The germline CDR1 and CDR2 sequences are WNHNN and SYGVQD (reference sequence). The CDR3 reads CASSESRGYNEQFF. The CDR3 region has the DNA TGCGCCAGCAGTGAGTCGAGGGGGTACAATGAGCAGTTCTTC.

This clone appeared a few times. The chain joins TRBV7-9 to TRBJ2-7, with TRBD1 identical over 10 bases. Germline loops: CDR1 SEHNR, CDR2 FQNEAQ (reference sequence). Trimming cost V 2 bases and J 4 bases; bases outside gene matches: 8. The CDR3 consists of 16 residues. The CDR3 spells CASSLWTGGVRYEQYF. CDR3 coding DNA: TGTGCCAGCAGCTTATGGACAGGGGGGGTGAGGTACGAGCAGTACTTC. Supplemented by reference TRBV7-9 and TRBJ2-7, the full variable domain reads DTGVSQNPRHKITKRGQNVTFRCDPISEHNRLYWYRQTLGQGPEFLTYFQNEAQLEKSRLLSDRFSAERPKGSFSTLEIQRTEQGDSAMYLCASSLWTGGVRYEQYFGPGTRLTVT.

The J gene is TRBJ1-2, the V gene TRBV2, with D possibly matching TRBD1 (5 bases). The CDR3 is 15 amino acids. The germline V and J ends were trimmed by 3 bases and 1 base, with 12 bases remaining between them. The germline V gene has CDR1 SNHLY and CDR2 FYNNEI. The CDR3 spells CASSDPREGNYGYTF. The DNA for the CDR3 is TGTGCCAGCAGTGACCCCAGGGAAGGTAACTATGGCTACACCTTC. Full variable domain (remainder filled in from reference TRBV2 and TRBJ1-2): EPEVTQTPSHQVTQMGQEVILRCVPISNHLYFYWYRQILGQKVEFLVSFYNNEISEKSEIFDDQFSVERPDGSNFTLKIRSTKLEDSAMYFCASSDPREGNYGYTFGSGTRLTVV.

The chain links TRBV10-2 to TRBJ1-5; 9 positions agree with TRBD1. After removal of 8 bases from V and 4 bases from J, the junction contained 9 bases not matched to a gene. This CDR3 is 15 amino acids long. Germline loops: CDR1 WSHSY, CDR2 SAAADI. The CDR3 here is CASRTGTGMNQPQHF. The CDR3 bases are TGCGCCAGCCGCACCGGGACAGGGATGAATCAGCCCCAGCATTTT.

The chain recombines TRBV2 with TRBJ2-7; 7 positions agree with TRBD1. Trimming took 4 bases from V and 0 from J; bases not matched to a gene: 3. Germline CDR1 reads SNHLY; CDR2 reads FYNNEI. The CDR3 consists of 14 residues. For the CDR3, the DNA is TGTGCCAGCAGTGCCCGGGACAGCTCCTACGAGCAGTACTTC. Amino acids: CASSARDSSYEQYF.

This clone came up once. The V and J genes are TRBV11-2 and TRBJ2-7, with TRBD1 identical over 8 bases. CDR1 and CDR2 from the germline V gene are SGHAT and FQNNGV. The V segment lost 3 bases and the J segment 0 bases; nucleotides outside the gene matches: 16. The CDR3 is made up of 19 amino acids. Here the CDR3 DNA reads TGTGCCAGCAGCTTCGGGATTGGACAGGGCCCTCAATCCTCCTACGAGCAGTACTTC. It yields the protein CASSFGIGQGPQSSYEQYF.

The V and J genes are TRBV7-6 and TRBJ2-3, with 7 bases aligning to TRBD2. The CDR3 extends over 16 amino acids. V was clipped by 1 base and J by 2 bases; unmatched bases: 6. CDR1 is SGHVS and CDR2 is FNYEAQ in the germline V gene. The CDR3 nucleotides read TGTGCCAGCAGCTTAGGGTGGCGGGAGCCCACAGATACGCAGTATTTT. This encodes CASSLGWREPTDTQYF.

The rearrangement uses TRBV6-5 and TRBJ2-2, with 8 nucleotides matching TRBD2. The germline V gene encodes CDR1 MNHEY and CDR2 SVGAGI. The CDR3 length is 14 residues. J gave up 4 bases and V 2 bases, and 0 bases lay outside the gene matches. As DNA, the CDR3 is TGTGCCAGCAGTTACAGCGGGAGCACCGGGGAGCTGTTTTTT. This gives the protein CASSYSGSTGELFF.